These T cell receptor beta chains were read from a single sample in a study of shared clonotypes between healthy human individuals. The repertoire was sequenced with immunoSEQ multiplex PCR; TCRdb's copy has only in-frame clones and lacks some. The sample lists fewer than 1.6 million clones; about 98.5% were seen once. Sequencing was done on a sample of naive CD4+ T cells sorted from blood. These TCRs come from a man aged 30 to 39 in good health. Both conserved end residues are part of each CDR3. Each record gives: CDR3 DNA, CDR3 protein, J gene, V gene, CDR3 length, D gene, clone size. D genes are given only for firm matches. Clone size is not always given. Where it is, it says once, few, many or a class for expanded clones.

TGTGCCAGCAGCTTGGAGGGAGGGGCTTTCTATGGCTACACCTTC,CASSLEGGAFYGYTF,TRBJ1-2,TRBV5-4,15,NA,NA
TGTGCCAGCAGCCTTTCGGGACTAGCGGGAGTGAATGAGCAGTTCTTC,CASSLSGLAGVNEQFF,TRBJ2-1,TRBV11-2,16,TRBD2,NA
TGTGCCAGCAGCACAGGGTTTGCGAGCTCCTACAATGAGCAGTTCTTC,CASSTGFASSYNEQFF,TRBJ2-1,TRBV5-4,16,NA,once
TGTGCCAGCAGTGGACGGAACTCTGGAAACACCATATATTTT,CASSGRNSGNTIYF,TRBJ1-3,TRBV28,14,NA,NA
TGTGCCAGCAGCTCCACCGGGACAGGGGTCCACGAGCAGTACTTC,CASSSTGTGVHEQYF,TRBJ2-7,TRBV7-9,15,TRBD1,NA
TGCGCCAGCAGCCAACCGACAGGGGGCCCGACTAGCGTCAGCTCCTACAATGAGCAGTTCTTC,CASSQPTGGPTSVSSYNEQFF,TRBJ2-1,TRBV4-3,21,TRBD1,once
TGTGCCAGCAGTTTTCTAGCGGGAGCTGCCGGGGAGCTGTTTTTT,CASSFLAGAAGELFF,TRBJ2-2,TRBV27,15,TRBD2,once
TGTGCCAGCACCCAGGGACGGCTAGCCAAAAACATTCAGTACTTC,CASTQGRLAKNIQYF,TRBJ2-4,TRBV2,15,NA,NA
TGTGCCATCAGTGCTGGGGGGGGAAAGTTGGGCGAAAAACTGTTTTTT,CAISAGGGKLGEKLFF,TRBJ1-4,TRBV10-3,16,NA,NA
TGCGCCAGCAGTAAGGGTACAGGGATTGGTGGTGGCTACACCTTC,CASSKGTGIGGGYTF,TRBJ1-2,TRBV5-1,15,NA,NA
TGTGCCAGCAGTGAAGAGGCTAGCGGGAGTATCGACAATGAGCAGTTCTTC,CASSEEASGSIDNEQFF,TRBJ2-1,TRBV6-1,17,TRBD2,NA
TGTGCCATCAGTGATCGGCGAGGGGACAGCTCCTACGAGCAGTACTTC,CAISDRRGDSSYEQYF,TRBJ2-7,TRBV10-3,16,TRBD1,NA
TGCGCCAGCAGCTTGGCCACAGACCGAGAAGCTTTCTTT,CASSLATDREAFF,TRBJ1-1,TRBV5-1,13,NA,NA
TGTGCCAGCAGGACCGGGACAGCCCTTGGCTACACCTTC,CASRTGTALGYTF,TRBJ1-2,TRBV6-5,13,TRBD1,once
TGTGCCAGCAGCGTAGCCCTAGCGGGACCCCTTTTGCGAGATACGCAGTATTTT,CASSVALAGPLLRDTQYF,TRBJ2-3,TRBV9,18,TRBD2,once
TGTGCCAGTAGGGTCAGGGGTTCCTACAATGAGCAGTTCTTC,CASRVRGSYNEQFF,TRBJ2-1,TRBV19,14,NA,once
TGTGCCAGCAGCTTCTCTAGGGGCTACGAGCAGTACTTC,CASSFSRGYEQYF,TRBJ2-7,TRBV7-9,13,NA,NA
TGTGCCAGCAGCACCCCTCGGCAGGGCACGGTCGAGCAGTACTTC,CASSTPRQGTVEQYF,TRBJ2-7,TRBV5-4,15,NA,NA
TGTGCCAGCAGCCACCCCTCCGGGGCGCAGTTCTTC,CASSHPSGAQFF,TRBJ2-1,TRBV14,12,NA,NA
TGTGCCAGCAGTCCCCGGACAGGGGAGATTGGCGAGCAGTACTTC,CASSPRTGEIGEQYF,TRBJ2-7,TRBV27,15,TRBD1,NA
TGTGCCAGCAGTGAAAGCGCGACAGCCTACGAGCAGTACTTC,CASSESATAYEQYF,TRBJ2-7,TRBV6-1,14,NA,once
TGTGCCAGCAGCCCAGCCGGGACAGGGAGAAATGGCTACACCTTC,CASSPAGTGRNGYTF,TRBJ1-2,TRBV7-8,15,TRBD1,NA
TGTGCCAGCAGCCCAGGACTAGCGGGGATCTACGAGCAGTACTTC,CASSPGLAGIYEQYF,TRBJ2-7,TRBV7-2,15,TRBD2,NA
TGCGCCAGCAGCTTACAAGAGAATGGCTACACCTTC,CASSLQENGYTF,TRBJ1-2,TRBV5-1,12,NA,NA
TGTGCCAGCAGGCCCACAGGGGGCCCCGGGGAGCTGTTTTTT,CASRPTGGPGELFF,TRBJ2-2,TRBV6-6,14,TRBD1,NA
TGTGCCAGCACCCGGACTGGGGGGAGGGAGACCCAGTACTTC,CASTRTGGRETQYF,TRBJ2-5,TRBV6-6,14,NA,NA
TGTGCCAGCAGCCAAGTCTGGCTAGCGGGAAATGAGCAGTTCTTC,CASSQVWLAGNEQFF,TRBJ2-1,TRBV14,15,TRBD2,once
TGTGCCAGCAGGGGACAGGCCCAACGCACCGGGGAGCTGTTTTTT,CASRGQAQRTGELFF,TRBJ2-2,TRBV28,15,TRBD1,NA